This T cell receptor beta chain was sequenced for a study of blood T cells in healthy people across ages. This clonotype was counted a few times. The antigen is not known. The CDR3 covers 13 residues. V shed 6 bases, J shed 12 bases, and the junction held 7 bases outside the gene matches. CDR1 and CDR2 from the germline V gene are SGHDN and FVKESK. Whole-study results and caveats: When set beside aged donors, long-lived donors presented more naive CD4+ cells and higher diversity.

Sample-barcoded 5' priming and a J-beta primer mix drove a second PCR of roughly 7 to 11 cycles. TCRdb re-called the 5' RACE reads with MiXCR, one entry per CDR3 protein. The profile shows about 970,000 distinct CDR3 sequences, 51% of them singletons. Sequenced input: blood. This receptor was taken from a woman aged 60-75 years in good health. This sequence joins TRBV14 and TRBJ2-1; 11 positions match TRBD2. CDR3 sequence: CASRGTSGSAQFF. DNA for the CDR3: TGTGCCAGCAGGGGGACTAGCGGTTCGGCGCAGTTCTTC.